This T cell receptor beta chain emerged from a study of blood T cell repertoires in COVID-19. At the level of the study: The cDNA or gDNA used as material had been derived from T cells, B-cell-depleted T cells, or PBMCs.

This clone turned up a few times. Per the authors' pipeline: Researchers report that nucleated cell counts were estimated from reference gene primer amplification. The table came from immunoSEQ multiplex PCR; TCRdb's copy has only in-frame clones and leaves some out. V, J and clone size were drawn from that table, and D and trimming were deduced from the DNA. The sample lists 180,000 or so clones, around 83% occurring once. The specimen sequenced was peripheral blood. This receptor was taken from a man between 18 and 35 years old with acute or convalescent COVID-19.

For the CDR3, the DNA is TGTGCCAGCTCCTTCTTAGGACAGCCTAACTATGGCTACACCTTC. It specifies CASSFLGQPNYGYTF. The chain has TRBV5-6 and TRBJ1-2, with D possibly TRBD1 on 6 matching bases. Germline CDR1 and CDR2: SGHDT and YYEEEE. This CDR3 has 15 amino acids. Trimming stripped 7 bases from V and 0 bases from J, with 16 bases between. Based on the CDR3 plus reference TRBV5-6 and TRBJ1-2, the full variable domain is DAGVTQSPTHLIKTRGQQVTLRCSPKSGHDTVSWYQQALGQGPQFIFQYYEEEERQRGNFPDRFSGHQFPNYSSELNVNALLLGDSALYLCASSFLGQPNYGYTFGSGTRLTVV.